The clone carrying this TCR beta chain was detected a few times. Its antigen is undetermined. The record originates from a study of blood T cells in healthy people across ages. Findings of the study overall: A strong correlation between TCR beta diversity and naive T cell percentage was seen. Whereas aged donors had fewer naive CD4+ cells, long-lived donors had more of them and higher diversity.

A second PCR of 7 to 11 cycles used a sample-barcoded 5' primer and a J-beta primer mix. From the 5' RACE reads, TCRdb called clonotypes with MiXCR, one entry per CDR3 protein. The sample carries around 1,700,000 distinct CDR3 sequences, 28% recorded once. V was clipped by 1 base and J by 5 bases, with 11 bases between them. CDR3 length: 15 amino acids. Germline V CDR1 and CDR2: SGHAT, FQNNGV. The source of this sequence is a woman aged 30 to 39 in good health. The rearrangement links TRBV11-2 to TRBJ1-4; D remains ambiguous. The specimen was blood. CDR3 sequence (DNA): TGTGCCAGCAGCTTAGGAACAATATCGAATGAAAAACTGTTTTTT. Its translation is CASSLGTISNEKLFF.